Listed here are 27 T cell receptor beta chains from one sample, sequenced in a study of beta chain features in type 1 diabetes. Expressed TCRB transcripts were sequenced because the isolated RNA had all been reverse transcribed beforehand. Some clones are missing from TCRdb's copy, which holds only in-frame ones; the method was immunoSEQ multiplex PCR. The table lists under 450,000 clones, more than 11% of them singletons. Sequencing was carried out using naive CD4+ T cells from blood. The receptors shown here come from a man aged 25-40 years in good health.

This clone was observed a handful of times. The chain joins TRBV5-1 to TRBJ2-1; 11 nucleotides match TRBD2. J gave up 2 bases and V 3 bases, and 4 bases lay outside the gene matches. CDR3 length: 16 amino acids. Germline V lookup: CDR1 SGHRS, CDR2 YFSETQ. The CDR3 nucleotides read TGCGCCAGCAGCTACGGACTAGCGGGTACCTACAATGAGCAGTTCTTC. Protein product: CASSYGLAGTYNEQFF.

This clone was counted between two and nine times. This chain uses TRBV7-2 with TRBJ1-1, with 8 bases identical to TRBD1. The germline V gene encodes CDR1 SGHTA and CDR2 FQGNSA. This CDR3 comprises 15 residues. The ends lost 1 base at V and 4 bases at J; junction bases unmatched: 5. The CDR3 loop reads CASSLDGQGGTEAFF. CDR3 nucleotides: TGTGCCAGCAGCTTAGATGGACAGGGAGGCACTGAAGCTTTCTTT.

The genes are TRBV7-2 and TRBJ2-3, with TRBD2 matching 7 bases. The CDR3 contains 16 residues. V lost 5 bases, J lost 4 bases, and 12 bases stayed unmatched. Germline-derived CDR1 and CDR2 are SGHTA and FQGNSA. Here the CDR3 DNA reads TGTGCCAGCAGCCCGGGAGGCGGTAGTCTGGCAGATACGCAGTATTTT. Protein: CASSPGGGSLADTQYF.

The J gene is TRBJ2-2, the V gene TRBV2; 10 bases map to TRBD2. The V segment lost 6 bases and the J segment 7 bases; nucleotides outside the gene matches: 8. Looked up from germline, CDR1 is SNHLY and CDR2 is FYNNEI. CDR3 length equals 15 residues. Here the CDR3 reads CASRELAGVDGELFF. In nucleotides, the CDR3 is TGTGCCAGCAGAGAGCTAGCGGGAGTGGACGGGGAGCTGTTTTTT.

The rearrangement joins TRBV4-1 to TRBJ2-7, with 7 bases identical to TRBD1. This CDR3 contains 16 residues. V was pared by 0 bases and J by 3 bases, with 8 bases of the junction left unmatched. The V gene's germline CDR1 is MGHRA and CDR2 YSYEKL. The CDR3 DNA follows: TGCGCCAGCAGCCAAGATCGGGGACAGATTAACTACGAGCAGTACTTC. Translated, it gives CASSQDRGQINYEQYF.

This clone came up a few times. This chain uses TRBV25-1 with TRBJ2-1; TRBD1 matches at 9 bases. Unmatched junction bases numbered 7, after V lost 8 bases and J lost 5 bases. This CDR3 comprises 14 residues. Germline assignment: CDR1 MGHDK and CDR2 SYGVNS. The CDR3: CASGGQGRDNEQFF. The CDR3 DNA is TGTGCCAGCGGAGGACAGGGGAGGGACAATGAGCAGTTCTTC.

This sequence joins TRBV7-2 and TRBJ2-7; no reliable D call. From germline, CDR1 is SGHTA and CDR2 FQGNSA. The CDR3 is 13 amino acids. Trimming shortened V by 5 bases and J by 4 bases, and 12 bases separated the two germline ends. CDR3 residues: CASSQASGYEQYV. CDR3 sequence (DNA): TGTGCCAGCAGCCAGGCCTCTGGGTACGAGCAGTACGTC.

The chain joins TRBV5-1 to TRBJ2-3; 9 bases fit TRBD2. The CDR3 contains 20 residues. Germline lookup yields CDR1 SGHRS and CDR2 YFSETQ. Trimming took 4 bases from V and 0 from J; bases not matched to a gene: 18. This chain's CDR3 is CASSNYLPGTSRTSTDTQYF. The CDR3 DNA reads TGCGCCAGCAGCAACTACCTCCCCGGGACTAGCAGAACTAGCACAGATACGCAGTATTTT.

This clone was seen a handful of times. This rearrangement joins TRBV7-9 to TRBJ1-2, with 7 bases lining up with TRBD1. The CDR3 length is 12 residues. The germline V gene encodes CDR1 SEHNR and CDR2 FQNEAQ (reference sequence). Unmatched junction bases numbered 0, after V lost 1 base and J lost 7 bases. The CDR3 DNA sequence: TGTGCCAGCAGCTTAGACAGGGGTGGCTACACCTTC. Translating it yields CASSLDRGGYTF.

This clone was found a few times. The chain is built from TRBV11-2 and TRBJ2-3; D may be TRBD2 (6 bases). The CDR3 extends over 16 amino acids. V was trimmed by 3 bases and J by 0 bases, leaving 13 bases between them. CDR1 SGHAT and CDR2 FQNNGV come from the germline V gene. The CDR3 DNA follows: TGTGCCAGCAGCTTTGGGGCTAGCGTTAGCACAGATACGCAGTATTTT. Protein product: CASSFGASVSTDTQYF. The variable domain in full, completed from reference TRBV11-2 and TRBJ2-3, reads EAGVAQSPRYKIIEKRQSVAFWCNPISGHATLYWYQQILGQGPKLLIQFQNNGVVDDSQLPKDRFSAERLKGVDSTLKIQPAKLEDSAVYLCASSFGASVSTDTQYFGPGTRLTVL.

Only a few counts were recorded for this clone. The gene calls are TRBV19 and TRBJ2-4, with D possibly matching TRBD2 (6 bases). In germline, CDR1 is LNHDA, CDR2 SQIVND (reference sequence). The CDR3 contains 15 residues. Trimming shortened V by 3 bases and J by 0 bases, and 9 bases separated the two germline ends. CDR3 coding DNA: TGTGCCAGTAGTATTAGCGGCCCAGCCAAAAACATTCAGTACTTC. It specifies CASSISGPAKNIQYF.

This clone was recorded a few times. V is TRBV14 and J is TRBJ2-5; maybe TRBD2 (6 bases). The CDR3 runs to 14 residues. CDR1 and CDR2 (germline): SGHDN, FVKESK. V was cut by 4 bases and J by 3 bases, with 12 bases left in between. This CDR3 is CASSRGLSEETQYF. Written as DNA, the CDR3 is TGTGCCAGCAGCCGAGGACTATCAGAAGAGACCCAGTACTTC.

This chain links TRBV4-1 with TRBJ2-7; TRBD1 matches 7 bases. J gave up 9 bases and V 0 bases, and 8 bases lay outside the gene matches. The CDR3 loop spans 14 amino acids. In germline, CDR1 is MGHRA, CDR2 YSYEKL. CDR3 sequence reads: CASSQDRRTGGQYF. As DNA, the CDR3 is TGCGCCAGCAGCCAAGATCGTCGGACAGGTGGGCAGTACTTC.

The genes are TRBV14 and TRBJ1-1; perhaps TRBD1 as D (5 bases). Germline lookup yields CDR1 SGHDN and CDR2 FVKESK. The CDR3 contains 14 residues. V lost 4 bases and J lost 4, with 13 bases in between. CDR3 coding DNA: TGTGCCAGCAGCCCTCGGGGGTGGAGCACTGAAGCTTTCTTT. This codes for CASSPRGWSTEAFF.

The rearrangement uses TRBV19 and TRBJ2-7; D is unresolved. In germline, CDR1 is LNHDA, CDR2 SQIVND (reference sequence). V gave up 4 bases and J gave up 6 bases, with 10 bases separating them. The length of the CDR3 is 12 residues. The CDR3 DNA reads TGTGCCAGTAGTACCGGGTTGGGCGAGCAGTACTTC. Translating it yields CASSTGLGEQYF.

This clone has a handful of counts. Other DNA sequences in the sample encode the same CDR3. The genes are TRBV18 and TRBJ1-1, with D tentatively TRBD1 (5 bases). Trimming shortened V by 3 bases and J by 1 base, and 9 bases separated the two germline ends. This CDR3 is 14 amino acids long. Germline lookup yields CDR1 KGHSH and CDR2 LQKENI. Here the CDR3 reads CASSPPGANTEAFF. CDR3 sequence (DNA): TGTGCCAGCTCACCGCCTGGGGCGAACACTGAAGCTTTCTTT. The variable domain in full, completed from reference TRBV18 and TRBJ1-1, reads NAGVMQNPRHLVRRRGQEARLRCSPMKGHSHVYWYRQLPEEGLKFMVYLQKENIIDESGMPKERFSAEFPKEGPSILRIQQVVRGDSAAYFCASSPPGANTEAFFGQGTRLTVV.

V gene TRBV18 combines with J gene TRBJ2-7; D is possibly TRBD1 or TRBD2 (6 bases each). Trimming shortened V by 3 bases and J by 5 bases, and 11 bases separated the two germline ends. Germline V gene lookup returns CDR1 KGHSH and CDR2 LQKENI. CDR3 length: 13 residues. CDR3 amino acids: CASSPRGDDEQYV. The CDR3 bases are TGTGCCAGCTCACCTAGGGGGGACGACGAGCAGTACGTC.

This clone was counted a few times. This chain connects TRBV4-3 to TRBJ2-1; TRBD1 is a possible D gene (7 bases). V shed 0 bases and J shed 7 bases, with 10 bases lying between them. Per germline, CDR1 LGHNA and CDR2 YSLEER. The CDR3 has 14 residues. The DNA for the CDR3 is TGCGCCAGCAGCCAAGAATCAGGGGGGAATGAGCAGTTCTTC. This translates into CASSQESGGNEQFF.

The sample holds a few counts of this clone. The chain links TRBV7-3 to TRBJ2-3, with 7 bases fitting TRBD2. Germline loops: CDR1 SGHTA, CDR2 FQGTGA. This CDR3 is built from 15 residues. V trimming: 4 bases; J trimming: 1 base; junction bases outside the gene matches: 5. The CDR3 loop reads CASSSGLAGTDTQYF. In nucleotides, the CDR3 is TGTGCCAGCAGCTCGGGGCTAGCGGGCACAGATACGCAGTATTTT. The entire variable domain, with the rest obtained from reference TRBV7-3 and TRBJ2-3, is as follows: GAGVSQTPSNKVTEKGKYVELRCDPISGHTALYWYRQSLGQGPEFLIYFQGTGAADDSGLPNDRFFAVRPEGSVSTLKIQRTERGDSAVYLCASSSGLAGTDTQYFGPGTRLTVL.

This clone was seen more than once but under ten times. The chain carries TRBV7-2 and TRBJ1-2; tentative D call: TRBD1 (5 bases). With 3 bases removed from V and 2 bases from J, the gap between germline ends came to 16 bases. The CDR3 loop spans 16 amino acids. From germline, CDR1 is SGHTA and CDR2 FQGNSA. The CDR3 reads CASSLIGTQGNYGYTF. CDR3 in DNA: TGTGCCAGCAGCTTGATAGGGACGCAAGGGAACTATGGCTACACCTTC.

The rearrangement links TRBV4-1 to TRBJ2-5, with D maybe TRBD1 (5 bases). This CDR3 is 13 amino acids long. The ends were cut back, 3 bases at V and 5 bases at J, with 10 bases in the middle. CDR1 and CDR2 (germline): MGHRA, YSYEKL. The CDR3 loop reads CASSQLKGETQYF. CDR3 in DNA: TGCGCCAGCAGCCAGCTGAAGGGGGAGACCCAGTACTTC.

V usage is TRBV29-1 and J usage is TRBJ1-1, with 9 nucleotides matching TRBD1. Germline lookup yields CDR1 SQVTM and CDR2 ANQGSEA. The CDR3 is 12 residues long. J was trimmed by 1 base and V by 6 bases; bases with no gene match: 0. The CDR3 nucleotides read TGCAGCGTACAGGGGGCGAACACTGAAGCTTTCTTT. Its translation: CSVQGANTEAFF.

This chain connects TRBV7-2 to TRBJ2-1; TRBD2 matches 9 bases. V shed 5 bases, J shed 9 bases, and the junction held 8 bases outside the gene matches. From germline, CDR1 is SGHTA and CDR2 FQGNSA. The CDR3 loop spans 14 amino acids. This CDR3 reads CASSPSGGLLEQFF. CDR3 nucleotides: TGTGCCAGCAGCCCCAGCGGGGGGCTCCTTGAGCAGTTCTTC.

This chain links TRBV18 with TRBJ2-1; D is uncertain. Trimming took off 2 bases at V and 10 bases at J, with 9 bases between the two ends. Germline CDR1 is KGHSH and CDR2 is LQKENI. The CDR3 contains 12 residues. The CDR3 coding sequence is TGTGCCAGCTCACCAGTAGTACCAGAGCAGTTCTTC. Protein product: CASSPVVPEQFF.

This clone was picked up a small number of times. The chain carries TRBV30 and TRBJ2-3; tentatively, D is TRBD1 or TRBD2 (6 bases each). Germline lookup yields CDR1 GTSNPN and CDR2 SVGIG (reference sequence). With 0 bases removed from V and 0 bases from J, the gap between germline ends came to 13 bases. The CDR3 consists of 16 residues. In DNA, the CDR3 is TGTGCCTGGAGTGTCTCCGGGGGCTCTAGCACAGATACGCAGTATTTT. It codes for CAWSVSGGSSTDTQYF.

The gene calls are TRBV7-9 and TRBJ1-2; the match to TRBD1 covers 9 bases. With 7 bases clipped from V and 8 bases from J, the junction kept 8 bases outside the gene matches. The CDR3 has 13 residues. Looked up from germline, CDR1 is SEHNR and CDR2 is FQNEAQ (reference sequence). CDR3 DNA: TGTGCCAGCACGGACAGGGGCTCTCACGGCTACACCTTC. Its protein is CASTDRGSHGYTF.

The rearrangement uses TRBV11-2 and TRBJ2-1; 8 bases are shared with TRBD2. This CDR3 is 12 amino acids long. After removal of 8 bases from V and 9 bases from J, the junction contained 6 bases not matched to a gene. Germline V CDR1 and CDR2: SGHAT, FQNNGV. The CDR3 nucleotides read TGTGCCAGCCTCCGGGGGGGGATTGAGCAGTTCTTC. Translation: CASLRGGIEQFF.